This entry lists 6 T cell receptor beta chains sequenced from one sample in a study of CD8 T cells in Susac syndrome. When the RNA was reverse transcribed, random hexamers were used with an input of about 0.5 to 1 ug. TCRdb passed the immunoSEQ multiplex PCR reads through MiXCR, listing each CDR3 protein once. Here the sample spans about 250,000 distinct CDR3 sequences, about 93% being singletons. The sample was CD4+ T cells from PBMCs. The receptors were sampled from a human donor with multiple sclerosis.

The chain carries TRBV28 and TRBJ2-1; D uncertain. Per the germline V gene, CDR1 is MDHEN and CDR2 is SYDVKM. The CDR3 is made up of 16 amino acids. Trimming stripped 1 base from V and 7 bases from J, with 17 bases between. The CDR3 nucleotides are TGTGCCAGCAGTTTATTCTCCCACCGAATGAGTAATGAGCAGTTCTTC. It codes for CASSLFSHRMSNEQFF.

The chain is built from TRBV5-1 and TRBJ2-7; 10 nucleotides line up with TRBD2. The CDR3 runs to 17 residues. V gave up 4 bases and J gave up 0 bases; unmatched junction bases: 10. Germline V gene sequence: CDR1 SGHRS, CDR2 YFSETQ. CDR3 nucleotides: TGCGCCAGCAGCCTACCAAGGACTAGCGGAAGCTCCTACGAGCAGTACTTC. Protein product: CASSLPRTSGSSYEQYF. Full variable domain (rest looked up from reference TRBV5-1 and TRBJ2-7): KAGVTQTPRYLIKTRGQQVTLSCSPISGHRSVSWYQQTPGQGLQFLFEYFSETQRNKGNFPGRFSGRQFSNSRSEMNVSTLELGDSALYLCASSLPRTSGSSYEQYFGPGTRLTVT.

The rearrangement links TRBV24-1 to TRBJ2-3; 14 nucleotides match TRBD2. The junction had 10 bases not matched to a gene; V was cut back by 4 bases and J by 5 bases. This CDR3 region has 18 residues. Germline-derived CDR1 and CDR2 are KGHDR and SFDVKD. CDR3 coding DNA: TGTGCCACCAGTGACCAGGGACTAGCGGGAGAACCACAAGATACGCAGTATTTT. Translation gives CATSDQGLAGEPQDTQYF.

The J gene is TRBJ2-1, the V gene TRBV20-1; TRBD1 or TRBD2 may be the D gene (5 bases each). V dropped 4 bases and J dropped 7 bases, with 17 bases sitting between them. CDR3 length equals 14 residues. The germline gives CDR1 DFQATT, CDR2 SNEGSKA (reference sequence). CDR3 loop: CSAIRGVALNEQFF. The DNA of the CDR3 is TGCAGTGCTATCCGGGGCGTCGCGTTGAATGAGCAGTTCTTC.

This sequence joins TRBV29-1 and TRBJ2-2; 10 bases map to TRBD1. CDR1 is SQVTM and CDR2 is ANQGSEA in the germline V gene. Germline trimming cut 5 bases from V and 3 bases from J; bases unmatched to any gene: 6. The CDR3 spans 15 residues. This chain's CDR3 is CSVPTGTGDTGELFF. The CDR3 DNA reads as TGCAGCGTTCCCACCGGGACAGGGGACACCGGGGAGCTGTTTTTT.

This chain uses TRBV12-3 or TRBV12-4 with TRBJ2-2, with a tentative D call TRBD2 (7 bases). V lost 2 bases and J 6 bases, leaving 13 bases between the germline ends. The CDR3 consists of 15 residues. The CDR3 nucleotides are TGTGCCAGCAGTTTACGGGGGGCGCGGCCCGGGGAGCTGTTTTTT. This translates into CASSLRGARPGELFF.